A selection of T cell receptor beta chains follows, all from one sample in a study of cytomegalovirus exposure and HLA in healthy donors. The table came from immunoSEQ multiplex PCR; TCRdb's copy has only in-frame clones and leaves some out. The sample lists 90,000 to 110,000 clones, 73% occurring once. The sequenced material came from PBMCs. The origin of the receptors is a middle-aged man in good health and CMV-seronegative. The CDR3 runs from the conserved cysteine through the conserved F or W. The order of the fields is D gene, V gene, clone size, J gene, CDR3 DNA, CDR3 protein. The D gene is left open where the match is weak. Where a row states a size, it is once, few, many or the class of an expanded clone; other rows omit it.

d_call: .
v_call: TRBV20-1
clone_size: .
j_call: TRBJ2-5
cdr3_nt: TGCAGTGCTAGACCTAAAGAGACCCAGTACTTC
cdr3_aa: CSARPKETQYF

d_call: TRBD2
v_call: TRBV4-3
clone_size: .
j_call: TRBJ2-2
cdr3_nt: TGCGCCAGCAAAACTAGCGGGGGATCCGGGGAGCTGTTTTTT
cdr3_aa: CASKTSGGSGELFF

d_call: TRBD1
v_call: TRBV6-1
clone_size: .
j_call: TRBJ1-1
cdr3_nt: TGTGCCAGCAGAGACGGGACAGGGGCGGCCGAAGCTTTCTTT
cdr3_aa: CASRDGTGAAEAFF

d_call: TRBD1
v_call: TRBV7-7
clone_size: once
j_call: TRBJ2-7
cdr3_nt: TGTGCTAGCAGTCCGGGACAGGGGGCAGCGTACGAGCAGTACTTC
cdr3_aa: CASSPGQGAAYEQYF

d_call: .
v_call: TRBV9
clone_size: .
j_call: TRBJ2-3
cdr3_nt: TGTGCCAGCAGCATACTTAGCACAGATACGCAGTATTTT
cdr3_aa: CASSILSTDTQYF

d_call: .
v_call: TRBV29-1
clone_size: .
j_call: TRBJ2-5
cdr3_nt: TGCAGCGGGTCCAGGGAGGTAGAAGAGACCCAGTACTTC
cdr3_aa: CSGSREVEETQYF

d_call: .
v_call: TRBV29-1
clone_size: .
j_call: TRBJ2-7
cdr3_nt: TGCAGCGTTCGCGAGCCTGGTAACTTCTACGAGCAGTACTTC
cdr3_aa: CSVREPGNFYEQYF

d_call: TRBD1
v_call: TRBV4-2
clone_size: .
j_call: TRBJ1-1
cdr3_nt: TGTGCCAGCAGCCAAGATTGGACAGGCCGTTTGGGGGAAGCTTTCTTT
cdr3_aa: CASSQDWTGRLGEAFF

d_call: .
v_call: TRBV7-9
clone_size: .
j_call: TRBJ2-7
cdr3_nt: TGTGCCAGCAGCTCCAGGACAGCGACCTACGAGCAGTACTTC
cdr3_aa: CASSSRTATYEQYF

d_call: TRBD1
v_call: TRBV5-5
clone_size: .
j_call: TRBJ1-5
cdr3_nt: TGTGCCAGCAGCTATGGGCCAGGGGGTCAGCCCCAGCATTTT
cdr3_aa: CASSYGPGGQPQHF

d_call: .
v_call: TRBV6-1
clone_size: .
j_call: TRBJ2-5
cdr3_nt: TGTGCCAGCACCCTGACACCACAAGAGACCCAGTACTTC
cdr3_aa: CASTLTPQETQYF

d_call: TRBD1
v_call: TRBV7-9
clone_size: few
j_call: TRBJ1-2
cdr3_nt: TGTGCCAGCAACAATATACGGGACAGATGGGATGGCTACACCTTC
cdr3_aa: CASNNIRDRWDGYTF

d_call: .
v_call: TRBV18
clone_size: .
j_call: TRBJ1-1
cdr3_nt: TGTGCCAGCTCACCCCGGGTGGCTGAAGCTTTCTTT
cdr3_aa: CASSPRVAEAFF

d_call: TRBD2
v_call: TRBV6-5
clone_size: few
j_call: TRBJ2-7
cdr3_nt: TGTGCCAGCAGCCCGACTAGCGGGGTCCTCTACGAGCAGTACTTC
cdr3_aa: CASSPTSGVLYEQYF

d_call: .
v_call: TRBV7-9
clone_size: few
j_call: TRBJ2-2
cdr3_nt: TGTGCCAGCAGCTTTAACCCAGGTACCGGGGAGCTGTTTTTT
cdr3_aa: CASSFNPGTGELFF

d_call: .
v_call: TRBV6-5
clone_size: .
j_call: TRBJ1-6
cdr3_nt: TGTGCAAGCACCGACCCCAGACTCAATTCACCCCTCCACTTT
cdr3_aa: CASTDPRLNSPLHF

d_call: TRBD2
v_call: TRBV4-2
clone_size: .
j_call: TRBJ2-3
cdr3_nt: TGTGCCAGCAGCCTGGGGCCAGCGGGGGGGCGAGCAGATACGCAGTATTTT
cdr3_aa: CASSLGPAGGRADTQYF

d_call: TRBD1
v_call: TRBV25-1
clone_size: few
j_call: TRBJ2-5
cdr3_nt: TGTGCCAGCAGTTGGCGACAGGGCCTCAAAGAGACCCAGTACTTC
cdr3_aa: CASSWRQGLKETQYF

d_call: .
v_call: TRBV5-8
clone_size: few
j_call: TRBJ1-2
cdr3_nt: TGTGCCAGCAGCTTGGATTACAGGGCATATGGCTACACCTTC
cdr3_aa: CASSLDYRAYGYTF

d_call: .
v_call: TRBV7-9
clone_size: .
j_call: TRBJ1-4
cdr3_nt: TGTGCCAGCAGCTTAGTTTTGAGGGCAACTAATGAAAAACTGTTTTTT
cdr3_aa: CASSLVLRATNEKLFF

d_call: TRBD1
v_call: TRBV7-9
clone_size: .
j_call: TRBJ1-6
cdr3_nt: TGTGCCAGCAGCTTAGGAACAGGGGCGAGGTCACCCCTCCACTTT
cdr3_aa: CASSLGTGARSPLHF

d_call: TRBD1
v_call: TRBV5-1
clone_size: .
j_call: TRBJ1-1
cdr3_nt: TGCGCCAGCAGCCCTTACGTAACAGGGGATTACACTGAAGCTTTCTTT
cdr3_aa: CASSPYVTGDYTEAFF

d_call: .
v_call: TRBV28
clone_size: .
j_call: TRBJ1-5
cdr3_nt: TGTGCCAGCAGTTTAACTTCCGGGGGGGGAGGTCAGCCCCAGCATTTT
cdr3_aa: CASSLTSGGGGQPQHF

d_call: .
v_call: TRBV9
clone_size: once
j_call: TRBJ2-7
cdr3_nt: TGTGCCAGCAGCCCAACACCCGGGAAGGAGATCTCCTACGAGCAGTACTTC
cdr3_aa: CASSPTPGKEISYEQYF

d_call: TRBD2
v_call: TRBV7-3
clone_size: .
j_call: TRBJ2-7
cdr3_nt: TGTGCCAGCAGCCAGCGGGGGGGCTACGAGCAGTACTTC
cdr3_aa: CASSQRGGYEQYF

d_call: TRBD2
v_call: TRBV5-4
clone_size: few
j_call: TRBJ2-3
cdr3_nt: TGTGCCAGCAGCTTGCGAGTGGGGGGGAGCACAGATACGCAGTATTTT
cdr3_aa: CASSLRVGGSTDTQYF

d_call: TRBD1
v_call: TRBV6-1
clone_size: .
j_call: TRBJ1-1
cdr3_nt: TGTGCCAGCAGTGAAGGACAGGGTTACACTGAAGCTTTCTTT
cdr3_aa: CASSEGQGYTEAFF

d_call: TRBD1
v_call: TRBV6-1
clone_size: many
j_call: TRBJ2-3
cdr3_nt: TGTGCCGGCCAACCGGGACAGGGCGGAGATACGCAGTATTTT
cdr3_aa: CAGQPGQGGDTQYF

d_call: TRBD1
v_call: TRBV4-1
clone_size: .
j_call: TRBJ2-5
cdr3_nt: TGCGCCAGCAGCCAAGGAAGGGGGCGAGAGACCCAGTACTTC
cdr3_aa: CASSQGRGRETQYF

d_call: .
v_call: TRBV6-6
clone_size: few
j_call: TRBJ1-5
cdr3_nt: TGTGCCAGCACCACGGGTAGCAATCAGCCCCAGCATTTT
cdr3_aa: CASTTGSNQPQHF

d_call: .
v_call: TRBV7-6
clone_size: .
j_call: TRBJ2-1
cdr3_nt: TGTGCCAGCAGCTTACGCCGTGCCAGCTCCTACAATGAGCAGTTCTTC
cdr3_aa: CASSLRRASSYNEQFF

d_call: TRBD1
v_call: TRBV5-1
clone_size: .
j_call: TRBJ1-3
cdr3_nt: TGCGCCAGCACCCCTTCAGGGGGTACCTCCTCTGGAAACACCATATATTTT
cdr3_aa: CASTPSGGTSSGNTIYF

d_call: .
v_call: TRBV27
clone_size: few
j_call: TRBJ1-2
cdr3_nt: TGTGCCAGCACGGATCCAGGCCTCTATGGCTACACCTTC
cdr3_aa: CASTDPGLYGYTF

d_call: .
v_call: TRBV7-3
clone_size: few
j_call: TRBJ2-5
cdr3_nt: TGTGCCAGCAGACCTGGGACTTCAAGGGGCGAGACCCAGTACTTC
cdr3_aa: CASRPGTSRGETQYF

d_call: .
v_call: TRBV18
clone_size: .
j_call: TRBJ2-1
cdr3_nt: TGTGCCAGCTCACCAAGCGGGACACAGTACAATGAGCAGTTCTTC
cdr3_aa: CASSPSGTQYNEQFF

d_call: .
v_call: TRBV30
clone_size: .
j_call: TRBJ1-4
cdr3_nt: TGTGCCTGGAGTAGTACAGGGTTAAATGAAAAACTGTTTTTT
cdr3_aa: CAWSSTGLNEKLFF

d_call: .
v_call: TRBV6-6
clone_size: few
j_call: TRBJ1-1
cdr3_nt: TGTGCCAGCAGCCGAGGGGGGGAGATAGACACTGAAGCTTTCTTT
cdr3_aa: CASSRGGEIDTEAFF

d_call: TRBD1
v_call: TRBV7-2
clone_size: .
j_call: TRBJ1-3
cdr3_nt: TGTGCCAGCAGCTTACTGCCGGGACAGGCAAGGAGCTCTGGAAACACCATATATTTT
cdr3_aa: CASSLLPGQARSSGNTIYF

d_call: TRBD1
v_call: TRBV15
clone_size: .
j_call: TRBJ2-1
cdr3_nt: TGTGCCACCAGCAGCGGGACAGATATTACCGATGAGCAGTTCTTC
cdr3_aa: CATSSGTDITDEQFF

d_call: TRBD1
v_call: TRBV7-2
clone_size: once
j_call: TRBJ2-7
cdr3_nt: TGTGCCAGCAGCCCGTTAATCGCACAGGGGGCCTTCTCCTACGAGCAGTACTTC
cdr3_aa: CASSPLIAQGAFSYEQYF

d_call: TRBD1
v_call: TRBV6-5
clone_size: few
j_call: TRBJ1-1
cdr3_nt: TGTGCCAGCAGTCGGGACAGGGGGTACACTGAAGCTTTCTTT
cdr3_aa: CASSRDRGYTEAFF

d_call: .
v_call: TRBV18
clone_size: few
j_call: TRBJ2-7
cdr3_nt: TGTGCCAGCTCCCTCGAGGATTCAATTGGGCAGTACTTC
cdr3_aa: CASSLEDSIGQYF

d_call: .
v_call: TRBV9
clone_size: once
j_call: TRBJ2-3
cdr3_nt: TGTGCCAGCAGCGTAGCGCGGTCATGGGGTAGCGGCACAGATACGCAGTATTTT
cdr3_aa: CASSVARSWGSGTDTQYF

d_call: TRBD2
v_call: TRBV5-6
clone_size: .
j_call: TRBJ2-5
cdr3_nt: TGTGCCAGCAGCTTCCTCAAACAGCTCGGGGGGGCCGGGGAGACCCAGTACTTC
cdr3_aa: CASSFLKQLGGAGETQYF

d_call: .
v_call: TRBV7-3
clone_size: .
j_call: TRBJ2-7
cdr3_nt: TGTGCCAGCAGCCTAGGCCCCGGTGGGGGGTACGAGCAGTACTTC
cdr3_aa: CASSLGPGGGYEQYF

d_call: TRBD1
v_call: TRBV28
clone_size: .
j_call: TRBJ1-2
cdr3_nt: TGTGCCAGCAGGGCGGACAGGGTCTTGGGGGGCTACACCTTC
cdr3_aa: CASRADRVLGGYTF

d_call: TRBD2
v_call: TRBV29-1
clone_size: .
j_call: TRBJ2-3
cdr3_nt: TGCAGCGTTGGTAGAGCGGGGAACACAGATACGCAGTATTTT
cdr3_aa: CSVGRAGNTDTQYF